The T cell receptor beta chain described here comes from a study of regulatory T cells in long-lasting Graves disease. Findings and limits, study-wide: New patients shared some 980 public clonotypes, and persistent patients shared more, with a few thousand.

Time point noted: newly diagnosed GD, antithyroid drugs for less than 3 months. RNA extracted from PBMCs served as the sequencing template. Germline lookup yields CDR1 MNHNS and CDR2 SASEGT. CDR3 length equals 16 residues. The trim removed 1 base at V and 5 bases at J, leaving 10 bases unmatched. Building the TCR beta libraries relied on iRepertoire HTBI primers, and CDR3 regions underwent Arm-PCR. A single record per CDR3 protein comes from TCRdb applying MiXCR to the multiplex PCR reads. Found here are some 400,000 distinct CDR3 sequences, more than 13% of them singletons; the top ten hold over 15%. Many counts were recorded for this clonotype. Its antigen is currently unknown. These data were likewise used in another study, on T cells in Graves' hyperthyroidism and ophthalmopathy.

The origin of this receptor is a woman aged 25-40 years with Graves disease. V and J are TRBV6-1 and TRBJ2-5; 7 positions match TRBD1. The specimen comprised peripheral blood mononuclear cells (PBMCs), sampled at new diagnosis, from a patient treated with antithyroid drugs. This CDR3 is CASSEDRGPLGETQYF. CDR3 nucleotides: TGTGCCAGCAGTGAAGACAGGGGCCCGTTGGGGGAGACCCAGTACTTC.